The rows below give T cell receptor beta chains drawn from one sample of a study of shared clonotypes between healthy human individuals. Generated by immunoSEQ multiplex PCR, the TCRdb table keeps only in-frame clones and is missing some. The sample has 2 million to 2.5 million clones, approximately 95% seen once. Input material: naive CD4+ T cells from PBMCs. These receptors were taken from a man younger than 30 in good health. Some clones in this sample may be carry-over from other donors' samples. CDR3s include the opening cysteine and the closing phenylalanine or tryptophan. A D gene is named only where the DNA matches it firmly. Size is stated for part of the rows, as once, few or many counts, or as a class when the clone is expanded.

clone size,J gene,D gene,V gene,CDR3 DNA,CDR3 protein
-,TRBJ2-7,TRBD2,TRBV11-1,TGTGCCAGCAGCTTAGTCGCGGGAGGTTACTACGAGCAGTACTTC,CASSLVAGGYYEQYF
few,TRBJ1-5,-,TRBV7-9,TGTGCCAGCAGCCCCATCGGGGGGCCCCAGCATTTT,CASSPIGGPQHF
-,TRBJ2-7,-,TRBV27,TGTGCCAGCAGTTTATCGAGGGGGGGACCCTACGAGCAGTACTTC,CASSLSRGGPYEQYF
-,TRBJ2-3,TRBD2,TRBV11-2,TGTGCCAGCAGACGCCTTCAAACGGGACTAGCGGGACTGCAGGGGGATTTT,CASRRLQTGLAGLQGDF
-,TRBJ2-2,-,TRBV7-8,TGTGCCAGCAGCTTAGAGTTCGGCACCGGGGAGCTGTTTTTT,CASSLEFGTGELFF
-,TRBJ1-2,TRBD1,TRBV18,TGTGCCAGCTCACCGGGACAGGGGACTGGCTACACCTTC,CASSPGQGTGYTF
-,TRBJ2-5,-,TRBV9,TGTGCCAGCAGCGTAGTCGGCACGCAAGGGGGGACCCAGTACTTC,CASSVVGTQGGTQYF
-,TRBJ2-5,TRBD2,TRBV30,TGTGCCTGGAGTGTACTGGCTAGCGGACGGGAGACCCAGTACTTC,CAWSVLASGRETQYF
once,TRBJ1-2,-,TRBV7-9,TGTGCCAGCAGTCGCCAATTGGAGTTGTCCTATGGCTACACCTTC,CASSRQLELSYGYTF
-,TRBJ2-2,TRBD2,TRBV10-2,TGCGCCAGCTTCCCGCTAGCGGGCAACACCGGGGAGCTGTTTTTT,CASFPLAGNTGELFF
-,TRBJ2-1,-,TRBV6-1,TGTGCCAGCTTTGACGGCCCCCGTGATGAGCAGTTCTTC,CASFDGPRDEQFF
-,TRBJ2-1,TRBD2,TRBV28,TGTGCCAGCAGTTTCTGGACTAGCGGTAAGAATGAGCAGTTCTTC,CASSFWTSGKNEQFF
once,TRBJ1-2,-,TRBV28,TGTGCCAGCAGCCTGGGACGGTACCGTGGCTACACCTTC,CASSLGRYRGYTF
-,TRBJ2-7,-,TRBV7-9,TGTGCCAGCAGCTTAGCGGCACCACTACCGAATTACGAGCAGTACTTC,CASSLAAPLPNYEQYF
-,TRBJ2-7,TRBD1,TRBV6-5,TGTGCCAGCAGGCCGACAGGGGTGTACGAGCAGTACTTC,CASRPTGVYEQYF
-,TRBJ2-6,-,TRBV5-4,TGTGCCAGCAGCTTGGACTCAGGGTTCTCGCTCCGGGCCAACGTCCTGACTTTC,CASSLDSGFSLRANVLTF
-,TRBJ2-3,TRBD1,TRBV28,TGTGCCAGCAGCCGGACAGGGGCAAGCACAGATACGCAGTATTTT,CASSRTGASTDTQYF
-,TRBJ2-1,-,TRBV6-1,TGTGCCAGCAGCGAATGGAAAGGGGATGAGCAGTTCTTC,CASSEWKGDEQFF